These 14 T cell receptor beta chains share one sample of origin, sequenced in a study of T cell responses to AZD1222 COVID-19 vaccine. Using immunoSEQ multiplex PCR, the repertoire was profiled, and TCRdb retains in-frame clones only, with some absent. This repertoire shows more than 120,000 clones, around 94% found once; its top ten account for about a tenth. This specimen was peripheral blood, taken 28 days after the second AZD1222 dose. Every receptor here comes from an adult who received the AZD1222 COVID-19 vaccine.

V usage is TRBV5-1 and J usage is TRBJ1-2; D not certain. Trimming removed 4 bases from V and 6 bases from J, with 19 bases in between. The length of the CDR3 is 15 residues. CDR1 and CDR2 from the germline V gene are SGHRS and YFSETQ. The CDR3 nucleotides are TGCGCCAGCAGCCAGCAAGTACTCAGGACTGATGGCTACACCTTC. Amino acids: CASSQQVLRTDGYTF. The complete variable domain, with remaining parts taken from reference TRBV5-1 and TRBJ1-2, reads KAGVTQTPRYLIKTRGQQVTLSCSPISGHRSVSWYQQTPGQGLQFLFEYFSETQRNKGNFPGRFSGRQFSNSRSEMNVSTLELGDSALYLCASSQQVLRTDGYTFGSGTRLTVV.

The rearrangement uses TRBV6-6 and TRBJ2-7; D unresolved. CDR3 size: 12 residues. From germline, CDR1 is MNHNY and CDR2 SVGAGI (reference sequence). Trimming pared 8 bases from V and 3 bases from J, leaving 11 bases between. CDR3: CASETEHYEQYF. CDR3 in DNA: TGTGCCAGCGAGACGGAACACTACGAGCAGTACTTC.

As regards this clone: At one end, the junction sequence differs from germline, possibly due to a read error. The J gene is TRBJ1-1, the V gene TRBV9; 8 bases line up with TRBD1. The CDR3 contains 15 residues. CDR1 and CDR2 (germline): SGDLS, YYNGEE. The CDR3 spells CAGSVGTGTNTEAFF. The CDR3 DNA sequence: TGTGCCGGCAGCGTGGGGACAGGTACGAACACTGAAGCTTTCTTT.

The gene calls are TRBV7-9 and TRBJ2-7; no firm D call. Germline V CDR1 and CDR2: SEHNR, FQNEAQ (reference sequence). This CDR3 has 14 residues. Trimming took 5 bases from V and 1 from J, leaving 12 bases between them. The CDR3 nucleotides are TGTGCCAGCAGCGCCGACCCAGCGTCCTACGAGCAGTACTTC. Residues: CASSADPASYEQYF.

This clone was detected many times. This chain connects TRBV9 to TRBJ1-1; the match to TRBD1 covers 7 bases. CDR1 and CDR2 (germline): SGDLS, YYNGEE. This CDR3 contains 15 residues. V lost 3 bases and J lost 2; bases outside the gene matches: 7. The DNA for the CDR3 is TGTGCCAGCAGCGAGAGGGGACAGCTAAACACTGAAGCTTTCTTT. Translating it yields CASSERGQLNTEAFF.

This rearrangement joins TRBV27 to TRBJ1-1; a weak D match, TRBD1 (5 bases). From germline, CDR1 is MNHEY and CDR2 SMNVEV (reference sequence). V shed 6 bases and J shed 0 bases, with 20 bases lying between them. This CDR3 is built from 17 residues. In DNA form, the CDR3 reads TGTGCCAGCAGCCGCACCTCGGGGGGGACGATGAACACTGAAGCTTTCTTT. It encodes CASSRTSGGTMNTEAFF.

The chain employs TRBV4-1 and TRBJ1-4; no firm D call. Trimming took 0 bases from V and 10 from J, leaving 6 bases between them. CDR3 length: 12 amino acids. Per the germline V gene, CDR1 is MGHRA and CDR2 is YSYEKL. CDR3 sequence (DNA): TGCGCCAGCAGCCAAGATTCCGTAAAACTGTTTTTT. This sequence encodes CASSQDSVKLFF.

This sequence joins TRBV2 and TRBJ1-2; 10 positions agree with TRBD1. This CDR3 spans 16 amino acids. J gave up 0 bases and V 5 bases, and 6 bases lay outside the gene matches. From germline, CDR1 is SNHLY and CDR2 FYNNEI. This chain's CDR3 is CASSLTGGSTNYGYTF. The CDR3 nucleotides are TGTGCCAGCAGTCTGACAGGGGGCTCTACTAACTATGGCTACACCTTC.

The rearrangement joins TRBV27 to TRBJ1-1; D call uncertain. The V end was cut by 6 bases, the J end by 3 bases, with 14 bases between. The CDR3 extends over 14 amino acids. CDR1 is MNHEY, CDR2 SMNVEV, per germline (reference sequence). The CDR3 sequence: CASSTGLQYTEAFF. In DNA, the CDR3 is TGTGCCAGCAGCACCGGGTTGCAGTACACTGAAGCTTTCTTT.

The chain recombines TRBV10-3 with TRBJ2-5; D gene ambiguous. V dropped 2 bases and J dropped 5 bases, with 12 bases sitting between them. The CDR3 is 14 residues long. Germline assignment: CDR1 ENHRY and CDR2 SYGVKD. The CDR3 DNA reads as TGTGCCATCAGTGAGGGCCTCACGTCGGAGACCCAGTACTTC. Amino acids: CAISEGLTSETQYF.

V gene TRBV5-4 combines with J gene TRBJ1-4, with D perhaps matching TRBD1 (5 bases). Trimming shortened V by 4 bases and J by 6 bases, and 13 bases separated the two germline ends. The CDR3 length is 14 residues. CDR1 and CDR2 (germline): SGHNT, YYREEE (reference sequence). The DNA for the CDR3 is TGTGCCAGCAGCAAACCGGGGGGAGATGAAAAACTGTTTTTT. Translating gives CASSKPGGDEKLFF.

The rearrangement joins TRBV6-1 to TRBJ2-7; 10 bases agree with TRBD2. Trimming cost V 3 bases and J 3 bases; bases outside gene matches: 2. The germline V gene encodes CDR1 MNHNS and CDR2 SASEGT. This CDR3 is 14 amino acids long. The CDR3 protein is CASSDSSGGYEQYF. In DNA, the CDR3 is TGTGCCAGCAGTGATTCTAGCGGGGGCTACGAGCAGTACTTC.

The chain recombines TRBV7-2 with TRBJ1-2; 7 nucleotides match TRBD1. The CDR3 has 13 residues. Per the germline V gene, CDR1 is SGHTA and CDR2 is FQGNSA. The ends lost 5 bases at V and 7 bases at J; junction bases unmatched: 7. The CDR3 DNA follows: TGTGCCAGCAGCCTTGACAGGGCTGGTGGCTACACCTTC. Its translation is CASSLDRAGGYTF.

This clone is a singleton in its sample. The rearrangement uses TRBV28 and TRBJ1-4; 11 nucleotides agree with TRBD1. Germline CDR1 reads MDHEN; CDR2 reads SYDVKM. The trim removed 2 bases at V and 4 bases at J, leaving 6 bases unmatched. The CDR3 covers 17 residues. This CDR3 reads CASSLGQGAGFNEKLFF. The CDR3 DNA is TGTGCCAGCAGTTTAGGACAGGGGGCCGGCTTTAATGAAAAACTGTTTTTT.